The sequence of this TCR beta chain was determined in a study of T-cell memory formation after mild COVID-19. One entry per CDR3 protein, called by TCRdb with MiXCR from the 5' RACE reads. The data contain more than 120,000 distinct CDR3 sequences, roughly 6.2% of them singletons. This clonotype was counted a few times. What it recognizes is unknown. Whole-study findings and limits: Second-wave clones that peaked on day 37 lacked confirmed SARS-CoV-2 specificity. Clones contracting day 15 to 85 were balanced CD4/CD8; later expanders leaned CD4+.

Germline V gene data show CDR1 as SGHTA and CDR2 as FQGTGA. CDR3 size: 17 residues. With V trimmed by 1 base and J by 1 base, 6 bases remained unmatched. Sequenced material: PBMCs or a T cell subset sorted from them (not recorded which). This receptor was obtained from an adult woman who had mild COVID-19 (a few samples of this study predate the infection). Cell type and time point are not known. This chain links TRBV7-3 with TRBJ2-2, with 7 bases that match TRBD1. DNA of the CDR3: TGTGCCAGCAGCTTAATCCCTACAGGGGTGAACACCGGGGAGCTGTTTTTT. Translating it yields CASSLIPTGVNTGELFF.